One and the same sample provided the 11 T cell receptor beta chains below, sequenced in a study of regulatory T cells in long-lasting Graves disease. Relying on iRepertoire HTBI primers and Arm-PCR of CDR3 regions, the team built TCR beta libraries. TCRdb redid the calling of the multiplex PCR reads with MiXCR, one entry per CDR3 protein. The table lists around 450,000 distinct CDR3 sequences, around a fifth of them singletons. Regarding time point: persistent/refractory GD, antithyroid drugs over 5 years with positive TRAb. TCR sequences were obtained from RNA taken from PBMCs. Sequencing used peripheral blood mononuclear cells (PBMCs), obtained when the disease was refractory, from a patient treated with antithyroid drugs. The receptor set was obtained from a female donor with Graves disease.

On this clonotype itself: A much larger clone lies a single base off, so this may be a read error. The chain has TRBV6-1 and TRBJ2-7; maybe TRBD2 (6 bases). Germline-derived CDR1 and CDR2 are MNHNS and SASEGT. The CDR3 extends over 14 amino acids. CDR3 amino acids: CDSAGTTKAYEQYF. CDR3 in DNA: TGTGACAGCGCGGGGACCACTAAGGCCTACGAGCAGTACTTC.

The chain combines TRBV2 with TRBJ1-5; possible D gene TRBD1, 5 bases. V lost 7 bases, J lost 5 bases, and 12 bases lay in between. Germline CDR1 reads SNHLY; CDR2 reads FYNNEI. The CDR3 sequence is 13 residues long. The chain's CDR3 is CASMGGAYQPQHF. CDR3 DNA sequence: TGTGCCAGCATGGGGGGTGCGTATCAGCCCCAGCATTTT.

The table lists this clonotype with many counts. The V and J genes are TRBV28 and TRBJ2-4; 7 nucleotides align to TRBD1. Per germline, CDR1 MDHEN and CDR2 SYDVKM. With V trimmed by 3 bases and J by 1 base, 3 bases remained unmatched. The CDR3 spans 15 residues. CDR3 in amino acids: CASSLRGQAKNIQYF. The CDR3 coding sequence is TGTGCCAGCAGTTTGAGGGGGCAGGCCAAAAACATTCAGTACTTC. Looking up the rest from reference TRBV28 and TRBJ2-4 gives the full variable domain: DVKVTQSSRYLVKRTGEKVFLECVQDMDHENMFWYRQDPGLGLRLIYFSYDVKMKEKGDIPEGYSVSREKKERFSLILESASTNQTSMYLCASSLRGQAKNIQYFGAGTRLSVL.

This clonotype turned up a few times. The rearrangement links TRBV5-1 to TRBJ1-2, with D tentatively TRBD1 (6 bases). CDR3 length equals 13 residues. Trimming removed 3 bases at V and 6 bases at J, with 12 bases between. In germline, CDR1 is SGHRS, CDR2 YFSETQ. CDR3 loop: CASSWGNRDGYTF. The CDR3 nucleotides read TGCGCCAGCAGCTGGGGGAACAGGGATGGCTACACCTTC.

This clonotype came up many times. V and J are TRBV2 and TRBJ2-2, with D perhaps matching TRBD1 (5 bases). V lost 9 bases and J lost 1, with 24 bases in between. Germline CDR1 SNHLY, CDR2 FYNNEI. The CDR3 sequence is 18 residues long. CDR3 region: CARILREDRPLNTGELFF. The CDR3, as DNA: TGTGCCAGAATATTAAGGGAAGACAGACCCCTGAACACCGGGGAGCTGTTTTTT.

This clonotype was detected many times. The chain is built from TRBV7-2 and TRBJ1-6, with D unresolved. Germline CDR1 reads SGHTA; CDR2 reads FQGNSA. This CDR3 is 15 amino acids long. The V and J ends lost 1 base and 5 bases respectively, with 9 bases between them. CDR3 amino acids: CASSLGAEDNSPLHF. The DNA for the CDR3 is TGTGCCAGCAGCTTAGGGGCAGAGGATAATTCACCCCTCCACTTT.

This clonotype was counted a few times. V and J are TRBV30 and TRBJ2-2, with no clear D. The germline gives CDR1 GTSNPN, CDR2 SVGIG (reference sequence). The CDR3 consists of 13 residues. Trimming took 0 bases from V and 5 from J, leaving 7 bases between them. The CDR3 bases are TGTGCCTGGAGTGTACTTGGGACCGGGGAGCTGTTTTTT. Its protein product is CAWSVLGTGELFF.

In this sample, this clonotype turned up a few times. Written as DNA, the CDR3 is TGTGCCAGCAGCTTAGTATCGGGGGATAATCAGCCCCAGCATTTT. Translated: CASSLVSGDNQPQHF. The chain combines TRBV7-2 with TRBJ1-5; tentatively, D is TRBD1 (5 bases). Trimming took off 1 base at V and 4 bases at J, with 11 bases between the two ends. Germline CDR1 SGHTA, CDR2 FQGNSA. There are 15 residues in the CDR3.

This clonotype has just a few counts. The rearrangement joins TRBV28 to TRBJ1-5, with D hard to call. Germline-derived CDR1 and CDR2 are MDHEN and SYDVKM. V lost 5 bases to trimming and J lost 4 bases, with 15 bases between them. The length of the CDR3 is 15 residues. CDR3 in amino acids: CASSIWTRSNQPQHF. The CDR3 DNA is TGTGCCAGCAGTATCTGGACGAGATCAAATCAGCCCCAGCATTTT.

The chain recombines TRBV7-2 with TRBJ2-7, with D possibly being TRBD1 (6 bases). This CDR3 is 16 amino acids long. CDR1 is SGHTA and CDR2 is FQGNSA in the germline V gene. V was trimmed by 3 bases and J by 2 bases, leaving 17 bases between them. CDR3 sequence (DNA): TGTGCCAGCAGCTTCCAGACAGGACCCCCCCCCTACGAGCAGTACTTC. Its protein product is CASSFQTGPPPYEQYF.

This clonotype was recorded at least ten times. This sequence joins TRBV4-1 and TRBJ2-5, with 7 bases identical to TRBD1. V was clipped by 3 bases and J by 4 bases; unmatched bases: 11. CDR1 is MGHRA, CDR2 YSYEKL, per germline. The CDR3 runs 16 residues. The CDR3 here is CASSQARQGSRETQYF. CDR3 sequence (DNA): TGCGCCAGCAGCCAGGCCCGACAGGGATCGCGAGAGACCCAGTACTTC.